A selection of T cell receptor beta chains follows, all from one sample in a study of cytomegalovirus exposure and HLA in healthy donors. Using immunoSEQ multiplex PCR, the repertoire was profiled, and TCRdb retains in-frame clones only, with some absent. The table shows fewer than 200,000 clones, with more than 70% occurring only once. Sequencing was carried out using PBMCs. All receptors derive from a middle-aged man in good health and CMV-seropositive. CDR3s include the opening cysteine and the closing phenylalanine or tryptophan. A D gene is named only where the DNA matches it firmly.

d_call: TRBD1; v_call: TRBV7-9; j_call: TRBJ2-2; cdr3_aa: CSSSLAGQVSGELFF
d_call: TRBD1; v_call: TRBV5-1; j_call: TRBJ1-1; cdr3_aa: CASSQKDRDRAFF
d_call: NA; v_call: TRBV11-1; j_call: TRBJ2-5; cdr3_aa: CASSLKPLGGETQYF
d_call: NA; v_call: TRBV5-1; j_call: TRBJ1-4; cdr3_aa: CASSSGPSGGEKLFF
d_call: TRBD2; v_call: TRBV7-8; j_call: TRBJ2-2; cdr3_aa: CASSLVGLSGKAGELFF
d_call: NA; v_call: TRBV4-2; j_call: TRBJ1-1; cdr3_aa: CASSPTGFAEAFF
d_call: NA; v_call: TRBV7-3; j_call: TRBJ1-1; cdr3_aa: CASSLNEGISLAFF
d_call: TRBD2; v_call: TRBV6-4; j_call: TRBJ2-1; cdr3_aa: CASSPTSGRSYNEQFF
d_call: TRBD2; v_call: TRBV30; j_call: TRBJ2-5; cdr3_aa: CAWSAAGANQETQYF
d_call: TRBD1; v_call: TRBV7-8; j_call: TRBJ1-1; cdr3_aa: CASSGTGDAGTEAFF
d_call: NA; v_call: TRBV5-5; j_call: TRBJ1-5; cdr3_aa: CASSLGSGVQPQHF
d_call: NA; v_call: TRBV23-1; j_call: TRBJ1-5; cdr3_aa: CASSGAGGNQPQHF
d_call: NA; v_call: TRBV27; j_call: TRBJ2-1; cdr3_aa: CATRGYDEQFF
d_call: TRBD2; v_call: TRBV6-5; j_call: TRBJ2-7; cdr3_aa: CASSYGVAGGLGEQYF
d_call: NA; v_call: TRBV11-2; j_call: TRBJ2-5; cdr3_aa: CASSTGYQETQYF
d_call: TRBD1; v_call: TRBV5-6; j_call: NA; cdr3_aa: CASSLRDRWELFF
d_call: NA; v_call: TRBV13; j_call: TRBJ2-2; cdr3_aa: CASSLWGAVENTGELFF
d_call: NA; v_call: TRBV29-1; j_call: TRBJ2-3; cdr3_aa: CSALNRGFSTDTQYF
d_call: NA; v_call: TRBV13; j_call: TRBJ1-3; cdr3_aa: CASTLGGPGNTIYF
d_call: TRBD2; v_call: TRBV27; j_call: TRBJ2-7; cdr3_aa: CASSFFGASGGYEQYF
d_call: NA; v_call: TRBV27; j_call: TRBJ1-3; cdr3_aa: CASKAAGGSGNTIYF
d_call: TRBD2; v_call: TRBV5-1; j_call: TRBJ2-7; cdr3_aa: CASSLLPGLAIYEQYF
d_call: NA; v_call: TRBV28; j_call: TRBJ2-5; cdr3_aa: CASSFQGGSVETQYF
d_call: TRBD1; v_call: TRBV5-1; j_call: TRBJ1-2; cdr3_aa: CASSSLPGQIGYTF
d_call: NA; v_call: TRBV5-6; j_call: TRBJ1-2; cdr3_aa: CASSLGQLANYGYTF
d_call: NA; v_call: TRBV6-5; j_call: TRBJ2-7; cdr3_aa: CASSFRTASYEQYF
d_call: NA; v_call: TRBV28; j_call: TRBJ2-3; cdr3_aa: CASSRGYPDTQYF
d_call: TRBD1; v_call: TRBV6-5; j_call: TRBJ1-2; cdr3_aa: CASNTGAGYTF
d_call: TRBD1; v_call: TRBV6-5; j_call: TRBJ1-6; cdr3_aa: CASSLDRAGGSPLHF
d_call: NA; v_call: TRBV27; j_call: TRBJ1-1; cdr3_aa: CASSLYEGTEAFF
d_call: NA; v_call: TRBV27; j_call: TRBJ2-7; cdr3_aa: CASSLSNFYEQYF
d_call: NA; v_call: TRBV7-3; j_call: TRBJ2-1; cdr3_aa: CASSLGPEQFF